Included here is one TCR beta chain sequence, with context. In this sample, this clonotype turned up many times. It lacks a known antigen. Base qualities were left out, and no much larger clone turns up one base away. This sample is drawn from a study of T cells in Graves' hyperthyroidism and ophthalmopathy (dated 2019 in TCRdb). Context from the whole study: Peripheral blood samples were taken at the time of initial diagnosis, prior to any treatment. After sampling, hyperthyroidism patients received methimazole starting at 30 mg daily, and ophthalmopathy patients received high-dose intravenous methylprednisolone. TCR V-J signatures able to tell the groups apart were searched for in a discovery cohort of 95 or so patients, of whom more than 40 had Graves' ophthalmopathy and 57 had stable Graves' hyperthyroidism. The 100 discovery patients were randomly split 7:3 into training and test sets. TCR Vbeta CDR3 sequencing of 140 or so peripheral blood samples (roughly 41 ophthalmopathy, 75 or so hyperthyroidism and roughly 17 progressor patients) is reported in the paper. Thyroid tissue and blood T-cell repertoires from more than 5 Graves' hyperthyroidism patients were also compared in the study. Prospective prediction of ophthalmopathy was tested in an independent validation cohort of fewer than 20 hyperthyroidism patients and 15 to 17 patients who later progressed to ophthalmopathy. What the study reported, not specific to this receptor: Most expanded thyroid clonotypes (frequency above 0.001) were also found in blood, which suggests that blood repertoires may mirror thyroid immune responses. No statistical method was used to set the sample size in advance, and investigators knew the group allocation. In validation, progression to ophthalmopathy was predicted by the model with nearly 71% sensitivity and roughly 76% specificity, a median of approximately 7.1 months before onset. Ophthalmopathy was separated from stable hyperthyroidism by a 13 V-J signature model, with over 85% sensitivity and about 81% specificity obtained in cross-validation and 80%/75% obtained in testing.

Ophthalmopathy patients had moderately to severely active disease, Clinical Activity Score of at least 3, NOSPECS grade of at least 4, and duration under 3 months. Patients with uncontrolled infections, other autoimmune diseases, pregnancy or lactation were excluded. Diagnoses relied on clinical symptoms, serum thyroxine and TRAb, thyroid ultrasound and orbital computed tomography. PBMCs were isolated from about 10 ml of fresh peripheral blood by Ficoll-Paque density gradient centrifugation. Total RNA was extracted with Trizol reagent, and quality was checked on an Agilent 2100 Bioanalyzer. The TCR beta CDR3 regions were amplified from RNA transcripts. A first-round RT-PCR of the TCR CDR3 used the HTBI primer set with the Qiagen OneStep RT-PCR kit. A second multiplex PCR round built the libraries, followed by size selection and purification. Paired-end sequencing of the libraries was performed with 100 bp reads on an Illumina HiSeq2000. In the authors' own workflow: SOAPnuke was used to process the raw data, removing reads that contained adapters or uncalled bases, had a mean Phred below 15, or lacked an exact match to the constant primer or identifier. High-quality paired reads were merged using COPE v1.2.5, and each unique nucleotide sequence was defined as a clonotype. Clonotypes were aligned to IMGT TRBV, TRBD and TRBJ reference segments using MiTCR v1.1. Only V-J combinations with frequency above 0.0001, covering 99.2% of repertoires, were analysed. A TCS score was defined as the ratio of F50 (clonal expansion) to E x V (chaos), with BLOSUM62-based TCRdist applied between CDR3 peptides within each V-J. Welch's t-statistics and random forest reduced 500 to 550 V-J features to 10 to 15, which were used in a naive Bayes classifier (R e1071). TCRdb reprocessing: public reads trimmed at Q25 with fastp, clones called with MiXCR, in-frame beta chains kept. Each entry is one CDR3 protein sequence, shown with its most common DNA and genes. These V and J calls derive from TCRdb rather than the authors' analysis. The sample yields 300,000 to 400,000 distinct CDR3 sequences; 13% to 15% were counted once. The ten largest make up around a fifth of the sample.

From the cysteine up to the phenylalanine, the CDR3 has a length of 16 residues. Solely the CDR3 DNA is kept, with 48 bases framed from the first base. CDR1 LGHNA and CDR2 YNFKEQ were looked up in the germline V gene. V trim: 1 base; J trim: 8 bases; unmatched bases: 4. Source material: blood. The TCR sequence derives from a woman in her twenties or thirties with Graves' ophthalmopathy. The rearranged segments are TRBV4-2 and TRBJ2-1; 14 bases in between match TRBD2. The CDR3 protein is CASSQGTSGGRDEQFF. The DNA is TGTGCCAGCAGCCAAGGGACTAGCGGGGGGAGAGATGAGCAGTTCTTC.